Shown below are 17 T cell receptor beta chains from a single sample sequenced in a study of immune characteristics of hereditary and idiopathic chronic pancreatitis. The receptor library was made with the immunoSEQ multiplex PCR assay. The clones in this table, taken by TCRdb from immuneACCESS, are in-frame only. Not every clone is retained; where verified, under half of the shortfall comes from an unresolved V gene, and the cause of the rest is unknown. The sample table shows approximately 9,800 clones, and roughly 80% are seen once. Together, the top ten hold 14% of the sample. Chronic pancreatitis pancreas tissue came from patients undergoing total pancreatectomy with islet autotransplantation (TPIAT). The sequencing input was pancreas tissue with idiopathic chronic pancreatitis. This specimen's cell subset or site label, per the study, means: chronic pancreatitis without an identified cause. These receptors were collected from a human donor with chronic pancreatitis.

The V gene is TRBV9, the J gene TRBJ2-5; 8 bases align to TRBD1. This CDR3 is built from 15 residues. CDR1 and CDR2 from the germline V gene are SGDLS and YYNGEE. V shed 4 bases, J shed 2 bases, and the junction held 7 bases outside the gene matches. The DNA of the CDR3 is TGTGCCAGCAGCTTTCGGACAGGGAGACAAGAGACCCAGTACTTC. Protein: CASSFRTGRQETQYF. The whole variable domain, remainder taken from reference TRBV9 and TRBJ2-5, is DSGVTQTPKHLITATGQRVTLRCSPRSGDLSVYWYQQSLDQGLQFLIQYYNGEERAKGNILERFSAQQFPDLHSELNLSSLELGDSALYFCASSFRTGRQETQYFGPGTRLLVL.

This clone was picked up a small number of times. The rearrangement uses TRBV2 and TRBJ1-1, with D tentatively TRBD1 (6 bases). V dropped 2 bases and J dropped 3 bases, with 10 bases sitting between them. CDR1 and CDR2 (germline): SNHLY, FYNNEI. This CDR3 contains 14 residues. CDR3 in amino acids: CASSELGADTEAFF. CDR3 DNA: TGTGCCAGCAGTGAACTGGGGGCGGACACTGAAGCTTTCTTT.

The rearrangement joins TRBV6-2 or TRBV6-3 to TRBJ2-7; the D gene is possibly TRBD2 (5 bases). Germline V lookup: CDR1 MNHEY, CDR2 SVGEGT. Trimming took off 0 bases at V and 6 bases at J, with 27 bases between the two ends. The CDR3 extends over 19 amino acids. The DNA of the CDR3 is TGTGCCAGCAGTTACTCAGACTTTGCGGGTCGACGAAAAGCCCGCGAGCAGTACTTC. Its translation: CASSYSDFAGRRKAREQYF.

In this sample, this clone turned up a few times. The chain links TRBV2 to TRBJ2-7; 7 nucleotides line up with TRBD2. The CDR3 has 15 residues. With 0 bases clipped from V and 2 bases from J, the junction kept 4 bases outside the gene matches. Germline V gene lookup returns CDR1 SNHLY and CDR2 FYNNEI. The CDR3: CASSEALGGAYEQYV. CDR3 nucleotides: TGTGCCAGCAGTGAAGCGCTTGGGGGGGCCTACGAGCAGTACGTC.

This chain connects TRBV5-4 to TRBJ1-3; no clear D gene. V lost 2 bases and J lost 4, with 19 bases in between. CDR1 is SGHNT and CDR2 is YYREEE in the germline V gene (reference sequence). The CDR3 loop spans 17 amino acids. Written as DNA, the CDR3 is TGTGCCAGCAGCTTCCCCTCTGATGGGGTGGGAGGAAACACCATATATTTT. This sequence encodes CASSFPSDGVGGNTIYF.

The chain joins TRBV2 to TRBJ1-5; D call uncertain. Germline V gives CDR1 SNHLY, CDR2 FYNNEI. Trimming shortened V by 3 bases and J by 1 base, and 4 bases separated the two germline ends. The CDR3 covers 13 residues. CDR3 region: CASSEGSNQPQHF. CDR3 sequence (DNA): TGTGCCAGCAGTGAGGGCAGCAATCAGCCCCAGCATTTT.

The chain carries TRBV5-1 and TRBJ2-7, with TRBD1 matching 8 bases. This CDR3 contains 15 residues. V was pared by 0 bases and J by 5 bases, with 7 bases of the junction left unmatched. CDR1 is SGHRS, CDR2 YFSETQ, per germline. The CDR3 DNA follows: TGCGCCAGCAGCTTGGGAGGACAGGGTGCCAACGAGCAGTACGTC. Amino acids: CASSLGGQGANEQYV.

Here the CDR3 DNA reads TGTGCCAGCAGCCCGGGGGTTGTAACGCGGACCCAGTACTTC. It encodes CASSPGVVTRTQYF. The rearrangement links TRBV11-3 to TRBJ2-5; weak D call: TRBD2 (6 bases). V was clipped by 5 bases and J by 7 bases, with 17 bases between them. The V gene's germline CDR1 is SGHNT and CDR2 YENEEA. This CDR3 has 14 amino acids.

This clone was seen only once. The rearrangement links TRBV10-2 to TRBJ1-2; tentatively, D is TRBD1 (6 bases). CDR1 and CDR2 (germline): WSHSY, SAAADI. This CDR3 has 17 residues. Trimming removed 3 bases from V and 2 bases from J, with 19 bases in between. In DNA, the CDR3 is TGCGCCAGCAGTGATCACATTCAGGGGCCTCGAAACTATGGCTACACCTTC. This sequence encodes CASSDHIQGPRNYGYTF.

The CDR3 region has the DNA TGTGCCAGCAGCCCCTTCGGGGACAGAACCTCCCGTGAGCAGTTCTTC. It specifies CASSPFGDRTSREQFF. The chain combines TRBV7-9 with TRBJ2-1; TRBD1 matches at 7 bases. CDR3 size: 16 residues. Per the germline V gene, CDR1 is SEHNR and CDR2 is FQNEAQ (reference sequence). V lost 5 bases, J lost 9 bases, and 16 bases stayed unmatched.

The CDR3 DNA follows: TGTGCCAGCAGTTCAGGGGGCCTCTACGAGCAGTACGTC. Its protein is CASSSGGLYEQYV. The J gene is TRBJ2-7, the V gene TRBV6-2 or TRBV6-3; 8 bases match TRBD1. CDR1 is MNHEY and CDR2 is SVGEGT in the germline V gene. The CDR3 covers 13 residues. V gave up 4 bases and J gave up 3 bases; unmatched junction bases: 2.

The chain uses TRBV18 and TRBJ2-7; D could derive from TRBD1 or TRBD2 (5 bases each). This CDR3 has 15 amino acids. Germline loops: CDR1 KGHSH, CDR2 LQKENI. V shed 6 bases and J shed 6 bases, with 21 bases lying between them. The CDR3 region is CASSSGATRSGEQYF. As DNA, the CDR3 is TGTGCCAGCTCGTCCGGGGCGACCCGTTCGGGCGAGCAGTACTTC.

This chain connects TRBV19 to TRBJ1-6; D is unresolved. CDR3 length equals 12 residues. Trimming took 0 bases from V and 14 from J, leaving 8 bases between them. Germline CDR1 is LNHDA and CDR2 is SQIVND (reference sequence). The DNA for the CDR3 is TGTGCCAGTAGTATAGATCTCAGGACCCTCCACTTT. Translation gives CASSIDLRTLHF.

This clone was observed once. The chain combines TRBV2 with TRBJ1-5; D may be TRBD1 (5 bases). Germline CDR1 and CDR2: SNHLY and FYNNEI. This CDR3 spans 14 amino acids. Trimming pared 3 bases from V and 4 bases from J, leaving 10 bases between. CDR3: CASSERSGNQPQHF. Here the CDR3 DNA reads TGTGCCAGCAGTGAGAGGTCAGGGAATCAGCCCCAGCATTTT.

The chain joins TRBV7-9 to TRBJ2-7; D gene ambiguous. The V gene lost 2 bases and the J gene lost 7 bases, with 12 bases spanning the gap. This CDR3 region has 13 residues. Germline CDR1 is SEHNR and CDR2 is FQNEAQ (reference sequence). The CDR3 loop reads CASSLKGSGEQYV. Here the CDR3 DNA reads TGTGCCAGCAGCTTAAAGGGTTCCGGGGAGCAGTACGTC.

In DNA, the CDR3 is TGTGAAGGGCCTCACACTGAAGCTTTCTTT. It yields the protein CEGPHTEAFF. The gene calls are TRBV19 and TRBJ1-1, with no clear D. Germline CDR1 is LNHDA and CDR2 is SQIVND (reference sequence). The CDR3 consists of 10 residues.

V gene TRBV2 combines with J gene TRBJ1-4, with TRBD1 matching over 9 bases. From germline, CDR1 is SNHLY and CDR2 FYNNEI. The V and J ends lost 6 bases and 6 bases, in that order; junction bases with no gene match: 5. This CDR3 comprises 14 residues. CDR3 in amino acids: CASSPGQGYEKLFF. The DNA of the CDR3 is TGTGCCAGCAGCCCGGGACAGGGCTATGAAAAACTGTTTTTT.